This T cell receptor (beta chain) originates from a study of T cells in localized non-small cell lung cancer. Trimming shortened V by 0 bases and J by 6 bases, and 18 bases separated the two germline ends. In germline, CDR1 is GTSNPN, CDR2 SVGIG (reference sequence). The CDR3 consists of 16 residues. Sequencing used immunoSEQ multiplex PCR; TCRdb keeps in-frame clones, though not all of them. The sample carries 15,000 to 20,000 clones, over 75% recorded once. Study-level results: Increased T cell density in blood showed an association with longer overall survival.

This clone was seen a handful of times. Its antigen remains unidentified. The sequences come from peripheral blood, collected before any cancer treatment. This receptor was identified in a female donor older than 55 with stage I lung adenocarcinoma. This chain uses TRBV30 with TRBJ1-5, with a possible D match to TRBD1 (5 bases). CDR3 sequence: CAWSVWDPTDGQPQHF. Written as DNA, the CDR3 is TGTGCCTGGAGTGTCTGGGACCCGACCGATGGTCAGCCCCAGCATTTT.